Detailed here is one T cell receptor beta chain. These data originate in a study of blood T cell repertoires in COVID-19. Study background: COVID-19 samples collected from the United States, Italy and Spain covered acute and convalescent phases. From T cells, B-cell-depleted T cells, or PBMCs came the material, which was cDNA or gDNA.

The CDR3 runs to 14 residues. The germline CDR1 and CDR2 sequences are SGHKS and YYEKEE (reference sequence). Trimming cost V 4 bases and J 0 bases, with 10 bases left between them. Per the study methods: Reference gene primer amplification yielded estimated nucleated cell counts. The assay was immunoSEQ multiplex PCR, and TCRdb's table has in-frame clones only and misses some. V, J and clone size are taken as reported in that table, and D and trimming were inferred from the DNA itself. The repertoire includes fewer than 250,000 clones, 92% of them detected once, and around 1.2% sits in the top ten. The chain recombines TRBV5-5 with TRBJ1-1, with a possible D match to TRBD1 (5 bases). Sequenced: peripheral blood. The receptor was derived from a man aged 30-40 years with acute or convalescent COVID-19. CDR3 in amino acids: CASSLTAMNTEAFF. The CDR3 nucleotides read TGTGCCAGCAGCCTGACAGCGATGAACACTGAAGCTTTCTTT.